Below, 25 T cell receptor beta chains from the same sample are listed, as sequenced in a study of blood T cell repertoires in COVID-19. The method was immunoSEQ multiplex PCR; TCRdb's version includes in-frame clones alone and lacks a portion of them. The table records hundreds of thousands of clones, around 89% of them present only once. Sequenced material: PBMCs or T cells enriched from blood (not recorded which). The receptor set was obtained from a woman aged 18-29 years who had recovered from COVID-19.

The chain links TRBV5-4 to TRBJ2-7; the match to TRBD1 covers 9 bases. Germline CDR1 and CDR2: SGHNT and YYREEE (reference sequence). The CDR3 runs to 14 residues. Trimming cost V 5 bases and J 1 base; bases outside gene matches: 4. For the CDR3, the DNA is TGTGCCAGCAGTCCCGGGACAGGGTCCTACGAGCAGTACTTC. Its protein product is CASSPGTGSYEQYF.

The gene calls are TRBV3-1 (or the pseudogene TRBV3-2) and TRBJ1-1; maybe TRBD1 (5 bases). V was clipped by 1 base and J by 7 bases, with 13 bases between them. The CDR3 spans 14 residues. CDR1 is LGHDT and CDR2 is YNNKEL in the germline V gene (reference sequence). DNA for the CDR3: TGTGCCAGCAGCCAAGTACGGGGGGGAATTGAAGCTTTCTTT. Amino acid sequence: CASSQVRGGIEAFF.

This clone was detected only once. V usage is TRBV9 and J usage is TRBJ2-2; 8 bases agree with TRBD2. This CDR3 has 15 residues. Germline V gene sequence: CDR1 SGDLS, CDR2 YYNGEE. The V and J ends lost 7 bases and 6 bases, in that order; junction bases with no gene match: 11. The CDR3: CASGPGGGAAGELFF. The CDR3 bases are TGTGCCAGCGGCCCCGGGGGGGGCGCGGCCGGGGAGCTGTTTTTT.

The DNA of the CDR3 is TGTGCCAGCAGCCAAGCTAACTCCTACAATGAGCAGTTCTTC. This translates into CASSQANSYNEQFF. The rearrangement joins TRBV14 to TRBJ2-1; D is undetermined. Germline CDR1 is SGHDN and CDR2 is FVKESK. The CDR3 is 14 residues long. Trimming removed 1 base at V and 0 bases at J, with 4 bases between. Using reference TRBV14 and TRBJ2-1 for the parts outside the CDR3, the full variable domain is EAGVTQFPSHSVIEKGQTVTLRCDPISGHDNLYWYRRVMGKEIKFLLHFVKESKQDESGMPNNRFLAERTGGTYSTLKVQPAELEDSGVYFCASSQANSYNEQFFGPGTRLTVL.

This chain connects TRBV14 to TRBJ1-2; D remains ambiguous. CDR3 length: 13 residues. V was cut by 0 bases and J by 7 bases, with 9 bases left in between. CDR1 SGHDN and CDR2 FVKESK come from the germline V gene. CDR3 amino acids: CASSQDLEGGYTF. The CDR3 coding sequence is TGTGCCAGCAGCCAAGATCTAGAGGGTGGCTACACCTTC. Supplemented by reference TRBV14 and TRBJ1-2, the full variable domain reads EAGVTQFPSHSVIEKGQTVTLRCDPISGHDNLYWYRRVMGKEIKFLLHFVKESKQDESGMPNNRFLAERTGGTYSTLKVQPAELEDSGVYFCASSQDLEGGYTFGSGTRLTVV.

V and J are TRBV5-1 and TRBJ2-5; D unresolved. The CDR3 sequence is 11 residues long. Germline CDR1 and CDR2: SGHRS and YFSETQ. V gave up 5 bases and J gave up 5 bases, with 7 bases separating them. The CDR3 DNA sequence: TGCGCCAGCAGACTCCCGGAGACCCAGTACTTC. Translated, it gives CASRLPETQYF.

This chain joins TRBV19 and TRBJ1-3; D gene unclear. The CDR3 has 17 residues. V lost 1 base, J lost 4 bases, and 17 bases lay in between. Germline lookup yields CDR1 LNHDA and CDR2 SQIVND (reference sequence). CDR3 sequence (DNA): TGTGCCAGTAGTATAGGGCCCTCCTTATACCCAGGAAACACCATATATTTT. Its translation: CASSIGPSLYPGNTIYF.

In this sample, this clone turned up a few times. V gene TRBV27 combines with J gene TRBJ2-5; D might be TRBD1 (6 bases). The V end lost 5 bases, the J end lost 2 bases, and 12 bases lay between the germline ends. This CDR3 region has 14 residues. The germline CDR1 and CDR2 sequences are MNHEY and SMNVEV (reference sequence). CDR3 sequence (DNA): TGTGCCAGCAGTACCGGACAGCTACAAGAGACCCAGTACTTC. This translates into CASSTGQLQETQYF.

The genes are TRBV6-5 and TRBJ2-2; TRBD1 matches at 9 bases. With 8 bases clipped from V and 3 bases from J, the junction kept 4 bases outside the gene matches. This CDR3 is built from 14 residues. CDR1 MNHEY and CDR2 SVGAGI come from the germline V gene. CDR3 protein: CASRDREYTGELFF. The CDR3 coding sequence is TGTGCCAGCCGGGACAGGGAATACACCGGGGAGCTGTTTTTT.

The chain employs TRBV2 and TRBJ1-2; TRBD1 agrees at 7 bases. The CDR3 covers 14 residues. Per germline, CDR1 SNHLY and CDR2 FYNNEI. The J segment lost 4 bases and the V segment lost 7 bases, leaving 9 bases of the junction unmatched. The CDR3 reads CASNDRDSGYGYTF. In nucleotides, the CDR3 is TGTGCCAGCAACGACCGGGACAGCGGCTATGGCTACACCTTC.

The chain joins TRBV12-5 to TRBJ2-1; weak D call: TRBD1 (5 bases). The V gene's germline CDR1 is LGHNT and CDR2 FRNRAP. Deletions cut 2 bases from V and 4 bases from J, with 9 bases between. The CDR3 sequence is 14 residues long. Written as DNA, the CDR3 is TGTGCTAGTGGTTTGACGGACACGTACAATGAGCAGTTCTTC. Translation gives CASGLTDTYNEQFF.

V usage is TRBV5-1 and J usage is TRBJ2-7; 11 nucleotides agree with TRBD2. CDR3 length: 17 residues. The V segment lost 0 bases and the J segment 2 bases; nucleotides outside the gene matches: 7. The V gene's germline CDR1 is SGHRS and CDR2 YFSETQ. Written as DNA, the CDR3 is TGCGCCAGCAGCTTGGTGGCCGGGACTAGCGGAGCCTACGAGCAGTACTTC. Translated: CASSLVAGTSGAYEQYF.

The genes are TRBV28 and TRBJ1-5; D ambiguous. CDR3 size: 15 residues. The germline V gene encodes CDR1 MDHEN and CDR2 SYDVKM. The V and J ends lost 1 base and 4 bases respectively, with 11 bases between them. CDR3 loop: CASSLLSWQNQPQHF. The CDR3 DNA reads as TGTGCCAGCAGTTTATTATCGTGGCAGAATCAGCCCCAGCATTTT.

Comments on this clone: The same CDR3 also results from other DNA sequences found in this sample. This chain connects TRBV7-9 to TRBJ1-2, with D perhaps TRBD1 (5 bases). The CDR3 extends over 15 amino acids. V was clipped by 1 base and J by 0 bases, with 9 bases between them. Germline V gene data show CDR1 as SEHNR and CDR2 as FQNEAQ (reference sequence). The CDR3 DNA reads TGTGCCAGCAGCTTAGGCGGGGGAGCTAACTATGGCTACACCTTC. Translated, it gives CASSLGGGANYGYTF. Together with reference TRBV7-9 and TRBJ1-2, the CDR3 gives the full variable domain: DTGVSQNPRHKITKRGQNVTFRCDPISEHNRLYWYRQTLGQGPEFLTYFQNEAQLEKSRLLSDRFSAERPKGSFSTLEIQRTEQGDSAMYLCASSLGGGANYGYTFGSGTRLTVV.

The V and J genes are TRBV5-5 and TRBJ1-4, with D hard to call. Germline CDR1 and CDR2: SGHKS and YYEKEE (reference sequence). V lost 6 bases, J lost 7 bases, and 19 bases lay in between. The CDR3 extends over 15 amino acids. As DNA, the CDR3 is TGTGCCAGCACCCGAGAGGGAGGGATGCGTGAAAAACTGTTTTTT. The encoded protein is CASTREGGMREKLFF.

This sequence joins TRBV27 and TRBJ2-1, with 8 nucleotides matching TRBD2. V was clipped by 6 bases and J by 7 bases; unmatched bases: 8. Germline values: CDR1 MNHEY, CDR2 SMNVEV (reference sequence). This CDR3 is 14 amino acids long. CDR3: CASSLAGLRNEQFF. In DNA form, the CDR3 reads TGTGCCAGCAGCCTAGCGGGCCTCAGGAATGAGCAGTTCTTC.

The chain joins TRBV5-1 to TRBJ2-4, with D maybe TRBD1 (6 bases). Between the trimmed V and J ends, which lost 2 bases and 3 bases, there was a span of 18 bases. CDR1 SGHRS and CDR2 YFSETQ come from the germline V gene. The CDR3 totals 17 residues. CDR3: CASSLINRDWGKNIQYF. The CDR3 bases are TGCGCCAGCAGCTTAATAAACAGGGATTGGGGCAAAAACATTCAGTACTTC.

This chain links TRBV6-5 with TRBJ1-1; D remains unclear. Between the trimmed V and J ends, which lost 0 bases and 0 bases, there was a span of 2 bases. CDR3 length: 13 amino acids. CDR1 and CDR2 (germline): MNHEY, SVGAGI. The CDR3 coding sequence is TGTGCCAGCAGTTACTCCATGAACACTGAAGCTTTCTTT. Its protein is CASSYSMNTEAFF.

The CDR3 nucleotides read TGTGCCAGCAGCCGGGACACCCTAAGGGGCACTGAAGCTTTCTTT. Its protein is CASSRDTLRGTEAFF. The rearrangement joins TRBV3-1 (or the pseudogene TRBV3-2) to TRBJ1-1; tentative D call: TRBD1 (6 bases). Germline CDR1 LGHDT, CDR2 YNNKEL (reference sequence). The ends were cut back, 4 bases at V and 4 bases at J, with 16 bases in the middle. The CDR3 contains 15 residues.

V is TRBV27 and J is TRBJ2-3, with 10 bases lining up with TRBD2. Germline assignment: CDR1 MNHEY and CDR2 SMNVEV (reference sequence). Trimming cost V 6 bases and J 4 bases; bases outside gene matches: 7. The CDR3 is 15 residues long. The CDR3 here is CASRSGGARADTQYF. DNA for the CDR3: TGTGCCAGCAGAAGCGGGGGGGCCCGGGCAGATACGCAGTATTTT.

The CDR3 bases are TGTGCCAGCAGCTTAGGAGGGAGGCGAGAAAAACTGTTTTTT. Its translation is CASSLGGRREKLFF. The chain links TRBV7-6 to TRBJ1-4; no clear D gene. Trimming removed 1 base at V and 8 bases at J, with 11 bases between. CDR3 length: 14 residues. CDR1 SGHVS and CDR2 FNYEAQ come from the germline V gene.

Only one count was recorded for this clone. Here the CDR3 DNA reads TGTGCCAGCAGCCGACCTCGGACAGGGTCCGTCACAGATACGCAGTATTTT. Protein: CASSRPRTGSVTDTQYF. The V call is TRBV13, the J call TRBJ2-3; 8 bases are a match to TRBD1. V gave up 5 bases and J gave up 2 bases; unmatched junction bases: 12. The CDR3 spans 17 residues. The V gene's germline CDR1 is PRHDT and CDR2 FYEKMQ (reference sequence). Variable domain in full (rest from reference TRBV13 and TRBJ2-3): AAGVIQSPRHLIKEKRETATLKCYPIPRHDTVYWYQQGPGQDPQFLISFYEKMQSDKGSIPDRFSAQQFSDYHSELNMSSLELGDSALYFCASSRPRTGSVTDTQYFGPGTRLTVL.

This sequence joins TRBV14 and TRBJ1-2, with 8 bases lining up with TRBD1. Trimming at V came to 6 bases and at J to 0 bases, leaving 3 bases not matched to a gene. Looked up from germline, CDR1 is SGHDN and CDR2 is FVKESK. The CDR3 has 14 amino acids. The CDR3 DNA reads TGTGCCAGCAGTTACAGGGGGACTAACTATGGCTACACCTTC. The encoded protein is CASSYRGTNYGYTF.

This clone was detected only a few times. V usage is TRBV15 and J usage is TRBJ1-2; weak D call: TRBD1 (5 bases). V shed 1 base and J shed 8 bases, with 20 bases lying between them. The CDR3 covers 16 residues. Germline CDR1 reads LNHNV; CDR2 reads YYDKDF (reference sequence). CDR3 loop: CATSRGGGGMVTGYTF. In DNA, the CDR3 is TGTGCCACCAGCAGAGGTGGGGGGGGGATGGTCACGGGCTACACCTTC.

V gene TRBV19 combines with J gene TRBJ1-1, with D unclear. Germline V CDR1 and CDR2: LNHDA, SQIVND (reference sequence). Trimming cost V 1 base and J 0 bases, with 6 bases left between them. This CDR3 region has 14 residues. The CDR3: CASSIVPLNTEAFF. The CDR3 region has the DNA TGTGCCAGTAGTATAGTCCCCTTGAACACTGAAGCTTTCTTT.